This T cell receptor (beta chain) was documented in a study of monozygotic twins with inflammatory bowel disease. Study findings and constraints: It was not supported that a single strong signal or clonotype was associated with IBD.

UMIs with a 6-nucleotide sample barcode were added by template switching. TCRdb reprocessed the 5' RACE reads and stores each CDR3 protein as one record, lacking DNA. Here the sample table reports under 200,000 distinct CDR3 sequences. With regard to this clonotype: Its antigen is unknown.

Whole blood, unsorted for T cells, was the source of total RNA. The germline CDR1 and CDR2 sequences are DFQATT and SNEGSKA (reference sequence). This CDR3 contains 15 residues. The specimen was blood. The chain combines TRBV20-1 with TRBJ2-7; TCRdb's D call, TRBD2, is unchecked because there is no DNA. The TCR sequence derives from a human donor with ulcerative colitis or Crohn's disease, or a healthy co-twin of an affected twin (not recorded which). The CDR3 region is CSAGRGLAFRGEQYF.